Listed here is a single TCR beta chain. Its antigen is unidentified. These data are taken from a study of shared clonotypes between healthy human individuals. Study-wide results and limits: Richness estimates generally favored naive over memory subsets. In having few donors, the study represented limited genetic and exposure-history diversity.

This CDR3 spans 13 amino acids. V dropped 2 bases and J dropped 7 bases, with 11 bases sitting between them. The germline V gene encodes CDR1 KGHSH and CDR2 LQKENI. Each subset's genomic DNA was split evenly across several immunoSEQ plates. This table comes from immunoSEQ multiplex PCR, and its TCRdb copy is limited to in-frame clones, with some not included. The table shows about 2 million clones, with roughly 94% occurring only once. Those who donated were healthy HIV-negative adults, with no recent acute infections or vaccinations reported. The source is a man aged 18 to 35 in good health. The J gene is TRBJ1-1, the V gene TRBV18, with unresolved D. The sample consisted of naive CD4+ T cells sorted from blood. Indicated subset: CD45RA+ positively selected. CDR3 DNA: TGTGCCAGCTCACCAATGGCGGGATATGAAGCTTTCTTT. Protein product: CASSPMAGYEAFF.